Presented here are 20 T cell receptor beta chains from one specimen sequenced in a study of response to subunit inactivated influenza vaccine. TCRdb reprocessed the RT-PCR reads with MiXCR, giving one entry per CDR3 protein. The sample holds approximately 500,000 distinct CDR3 sequences, less than 15% seen once. Sample: PBMCs from blood, taken 11 to 12 days after vaccination. The receptors come from a man aged 50-60 years who received an inactivated influenza vaccine.

This clonotype has a handful of counts. The chain combines TRBV11-2 with TRBJ1-1, with D unresolved. Germline assignment: CDR1 SGHAT and CDR2 FQNNGV. V shed 5 bases and J shed 1 base, with 8 bases lying between them. This CDR3 region has 13 residues. The CDR3 sequence: CASSRAQNTEAFF. Here the CDR3 DNA reads TGTGCCAGCAGCCGCGCCCAGAACACTGAAGCTTTCTTT.

In this sample, this clonotype turned up a few times. The chain uses TRBV9 and TRBJ2-5; 8 nucleotides agree with TRBD2. The CDR3 extends over 18 amino acids. Looked up from germline, CDR1 is SGDLS and CDR2 is YYNGEE. J gave up 1 base and V 3 bases, and 14 bases lay outside the gene matches. The DNA of the CDR3 is TGTGCCAGCAGCGAGGGTGTGTGGGCTAGCGGGTTCCAAGAGACCCAGTACTTC. This codes for CASSEGVWASGFQETQYF.

This clonotype was seen only a few times. This chain uses TRBV29-1 with TRBJ2-7, with 12 bases matching TRBD1. The CDR3 has 13 residues. The V gene end was trimmed by 5 bases and the J gene end by 6 bases; junction bases not matched to a gene: 5. In germline, CDR1 is SQVTM, CDR2 ANQGSEA. This chain's CDR3 is CSVSAGQGAEQYF. The CDR3 coding sequence is TGCAGCGTTTCCGCGGGACAGGGGGCCGAGCAGTACTTC.

This clonotype was observed a handful of times. The V call is TRBV7-9, the J call TRBJ2-7; no clear D. V was pared by 2 bases and J by 2 bases, with 10 bases between. The CDR3 loop spans 14 amino acids. CDR1 and CDR2 from the germline V gene are SEHNR and FQNEAQ (reference sequence). The CDR3 region is CASSLNAGPYEQYF. The CDR3 region has the DNA TGTGCCAGCAGCTTAAATGCCGGCCCCTACGAGCAGTACTTC. The full variable domain, its missing parts supplied by reference TRBV7-9 and TRBJ2-7, is DTGVSQNPRHKITKRGQNVTFRCDPISEHNRLYWYRQTLGQGPEFLTYFQNEAQLEKSRLLSDRFSAERPKGSFSTLEIQRTEQGDSAMYLCASSLNAGPYEQYFGPGTRLTVT.

This clonotype was seen only a few times. The chain links TRBV24-1 to TRBJ2-1; TRBD2 aligns across 7 bases. This CDR3 has 17 amino acids. Germline assignment: CDR1 KGHDR and CDR2 SFDVKD. V lost 5 bases to trimming and J lost 0 bases; unmatched junction nucleotides: 9. CDR3 sequence (DNA): TGTGCCACCAGTGGCGGGAGCGGGATCGGCTCCTACAATGAGCAGTTCTTC. Translated: CATSGGSGIGSYNEQFF.

This clonotype showed up just a few times. The CDR3 DNA reads TGTGCCAGCAGTTTATACTGGACAGGGATGTACCAAGAGACCCAGTACTTC. Residues: CASSLYWTGMYQETQYF. This chain links TRBV27 with TRBJ2-5; 8 nucleotides agree with TRBD1. The length of the CDR3 is 17 residues. The J segment lost 0 bases and the V segment lost 1 base, leaving 7 bases of the junction unmatched. CDR1 and CDR2 from the germline V gene are MNHEY and SMNVEV (reference sequence).

This clonotype is a singleton in its sample. The V call is TRBV6-2 or TRBV6-3, the J call TRBJ1-1; D might be TRBD1 (5 bases). The V end was cut by 4 bases, the J end by 1 base, with 10 bases between. CDR3 length: 14 residues. The germline gives CDR1 MNHEY, CDR2 SVGEGT. The CDR3 sequence: CASSLDRPNTEAFF. The CDR3 coding sequence is TGTGCCAGCAGTTTAGACAGACCGAACACTGAAGCTTTCTTT.

J is TRBJ2-5 and V is TRBV12-3 or TRBV12-4; the D is unclear. This CDR3 is built from 14 residues. The ends were cut back, 3 bases at V and 5 bases at J, with 13 bases in the middle. The CDR3 DNA reads TGTGCCAGCAGTTTTACCCCGGGCAGTGAGACCCAGTACTTC. Protein: CASSFTPGSETQYF.

The table lists this clonotype with a few counts. The V gene is TRBV9, the J gene TRBJ2-2; D remains unclear. The V gene lost 0 bases and the J gene lost 5 bases, with 11 bases spanning the gap. The germline V gene encodes CDR1 SGDLS and CDR2 YYNGEE. The CDR3 is 15 residues long. CDR3 loop: CASSVALAATGELFF. The CDR3 DNA is TGTGCCAGCAGCGTAGCTCTTGCGGCTACCGGGGAGCTGTTTTTT. Full variable domain (remainder filled in from reference TRBV9 and TRBJ2-2): DSGVTQTPKHLITATGQRVTLRCSPRSGDLSVYWYQQSLDQGLQFLIQYYNGEERAKGNILERFSAQQFPDLHSELNLSSLELGDSALYFCASSVALAATGELFFGEGSRLTVL.

The V gene is TRBV5-5, the J gene TRBJ2-2; 7 nucleotides align to TRBD1. Looked up from germline, CDR1 is SGHKS and CDR2 is YYEKEE (reference sequence). The CDR3 has 15 residues. V lost 3 bases to trimming and J lost 7 bases; unmatched junction nucleotides: 9. CDR3 bases: TGTGCCAGCAGCTCGACAGGGCGGTTTGACGGGGAGCTGTTTTTT. This sequence encodes CASSSTGRFDGELFF.

The rearrangement joins TRBV15 to TRBJ2-1; 10 nucleotides match TRBD2. Trimming removed 2 bases from V and 4 bases from J; junction bases left unmatched: 5. This CDR3 comprises 16 residues. CDR1 LNHNV and CDR2 YYDKDF come from the germline V gene (reference sequence). CDR3 protein: CATSRLTSGQYNEQFF. The CDR3 nucleotides are TGTGCCACCAGCAGATTGACTAGCGGGCAATACAATGAGCAGTTCTTC.

V gene TRBV3-1 combines with J gene TRBJ1-1; no clear D. The CDR3 totals 14 residues. Per germline, CDR1 LGHDT and CDR2 YNNKEL (reference sequence). V lost 1 base and J 5 bases, leaving 11 bases between the germline ends. In nucleotides, the CDR3 is TGTGCCAGCAGCCAAGTGGAGAGTCGTACTGAAGCTTTCTTT. This encodes CASSQVESRTEAFF.

This clonotype was counted a few times. This chain connects TRBV6-1 to TRBJ1-1; D is unresolved. Germline values: CDR1 MNHNS, CDR2 SASEGT. This CDR3 spans 14 amino acids. Trimming removed 0 bases at V and 1 base at J, with 6 bases between. CDR3 sequence: CASSEASANTEAFF. Here the CDR3 DNA reads TGTGCCAGCAGTGAAGCGTCCGCGAACACTGAAGCTTTCTTT.

The rearrangement uses TRBV7-2 and TRBJ1-1; a weak D match, TRBD1 (5 bases). The germline V gene encodes CDR1 SGHTA and CDR2 FQGNSA. The germline V and J ends were trimmed by 4 bases and 0 bases, with 18 bases remaining between them. The length of the CDR3 is 17 residues. Written as DNA, the CDR3 is TGTGCCAGCAGCTCCGCCGGGGGACGAGGCTTGAACACTGAAGCTTTCTTT. Residues: CASSSAGGRGLNTEAFF.

The CDR3 DNA sequence: TGTGCCATCAGTGTGACTAGCGGGACCCACTACGAGCAGTACTTC. Protein sequence: CAISVTSGTHYEQYF. The V call is TRBV10-3, the J call TRBJ2-7, with TRBD2 matching over 11 bases. CDR3 length: 15 amino acids. In germline, CDR1 is ENHRY, CDR2 SYGVKD. V shed 4 bases and J 3 bases; nucleotides not matched to a gene: 5.

This clonotype came up a few times. This chain uses TRBV29-1 with TRBJ2-1; D is perhaps TRBD2 (7 bases). Deletions cut 3 bases from V and 10 bases from J, with 16 bases between. Germline V gives CDR1 SQVTM, CDR2 ANQGSEA. The CDR3 runs 13 residues. The DNA of the CDR3 is TGCAGCGTTGAGCTCTTGGGGGGGCGGGAGCAGTTCTTC. Translated: CSVELLGGREQFF.

The rearrangement joins TRBV28 to TRBJ1-5; D remains ambiguous. Germline V gene lookup returns CDR1 MDHEN and CDR2 SYDVKM. Trimming stripped 2 bases from V and 6 bases from J, with 5 bases between. The CDR3 has 12 residues. The CDR3 DNA follows: TGTGCCAGCAGTTTAACGGCTCAGCCCCAGCATTTT. It is translated as CASSLTAQPQHF.

This clonotype was found a few times. The chain joins TRBV6-1 to TRBJ2-7, with D uncertain. Germline values: CDR1 MNHNS, CDR2 SASEGT. This CDR3 is 13 amino acids long. Trimming took off 6 bases at V and 1 base at J, with 10 bases between the two ends. The CDR3, as DNA: TGTGCCAGCAGAAGGACGGAATCCTACGAGCAGTACTTC. It is translated as CASRRTESYEQYF.

This sequence joins TRBV10-3 and TRBJ2-7, with 7 bases fitting TRBD2. The CDR3 runs to 14 residues. Losses at the gene ends were 3 bases for V and 1 base for J; bases not matched to a gene: 3. Per germline, CDR1 ENHRY and CDR2 SYGVKD. DNA for the CDR3: TGTGCCATCAGTGATGGGGGGGGGTCCTACGAGCAGTACTTC. Translated: CAISDGGGSYEQYF.

The V call is TRBV7-2, the J call TRBJ2-5; 7 bases agree with TRBD1. J was trimmed by 5 bases and V by 5 bases; bases with no gene match: 8. The length of the CDR3 is 14 residues. Germline CDR1 is SGHTA and CDR2 is FQGNSA. The CDR3 protein is CASSPRQGWETQYF. The CDR3 DNA reads as TGTGCCAGCAGCCCAAGACAGGGATGGGAGACCCAGTACTTC.